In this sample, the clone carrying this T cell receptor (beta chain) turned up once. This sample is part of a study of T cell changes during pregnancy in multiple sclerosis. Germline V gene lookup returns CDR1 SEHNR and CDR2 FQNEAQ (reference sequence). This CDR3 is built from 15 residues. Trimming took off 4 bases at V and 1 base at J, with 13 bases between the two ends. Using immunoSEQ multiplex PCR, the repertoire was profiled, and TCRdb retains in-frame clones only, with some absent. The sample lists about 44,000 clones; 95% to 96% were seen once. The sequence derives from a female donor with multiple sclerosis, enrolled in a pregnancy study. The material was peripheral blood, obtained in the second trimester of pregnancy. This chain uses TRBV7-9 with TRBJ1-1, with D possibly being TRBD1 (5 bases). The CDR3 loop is CASSYPGGPNTEAFF. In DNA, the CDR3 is TGTGCCAGCAGCTACCCGGGGGGACCGAACACTGAAGCTTTCTTT.